These 9 T cell receptor beta chains were sequenced from one sample in a study of blood T cells in healthy people across ages. The use of a sample-barcoded 5' primer and a J-beta primer mix characterized a second PCR of roughly 6 to 11 cycles. A single record per CDR3 protein comes from TCRdb applying MiXCR to the 5' RACE reads. Seen here are 1.6 million or so distinct CDR3 sequences, about 35% observed once, and the top ten hold approximately 10%. The sequenced sample was blood. The receptors here all came from a woman in her 30s in good health.

This chain joins TRBV12-3 or TRBV12-4 and TRBJ1-5; D gene ambiguous. Trimming took off 3 bases at V and 4 bases at J, with 13 bases between the two ends. The CDR3 is 15 amino acids. CDR3 residues: CASSLGSQINQPQHF. In DNA form, the CDR3 reads TGTGCCAGCAGTTTGGGGTCACAAATTAATCAGCCCCAGCATTTT.

This clonotype has only one observation. The chain couples TRBV11-2 to TRBJ2-1; TRBD2 agrees at 8 bases. J lost 0 bases, V lost 1 base, and 2 bases had no gene match. The germline V gene encodes CDR1 SGHAT and CDR2 FQNNGV. This CDR3 spans 16 amino acids. The DNA for the CDR3 is TGTGCCAGCAGCTTAGTAGCGGGGACCTCCTACAATGAGCAGTTCTTC. It encodes CASSLVAGTSYNEQFF.

The V call is TRBV28, the J call TRBJ2-6, with unresolved D. The V and J ends lost 8 bases and 0 bases respectively, with 11 bases between them. CDR3 length: 15 residues. In germline, CDR1 is MDHEN, CDR2 SYDVKM. CDR3: CASGAAASGANVLTF. The CDR3, as DNA: TGTGCCAGCGGTGCGGCAGCCTCTGGGGCCAACGTCCTGACTTTC.

In its sample, this clonotype was seen a few times. V usage is TRBV6-1 and J usage is TRBJ2-1, with TRBD2 matching over 13 bases. V lost 4 bases, J lost 5 bases, and 5 bases stayed unmatched. CDR3 length: 16 residues. Per germline, CDR1 MNHNS and CDR2 SASEGT. The CDR3 sequence is CASSARTSGSHNEQFF. The DNA of the CDR3 is TGTGCCAGCAGTGCCAGGACTAGCGGGAGCCACAATGAGCAGTTCTTC.

The sample holds one count of this clonotype. The gene calls are TRBV2 and TRBJ1-4; 10 positions agree with TRBD1. Germline V gene data show CDR1 as SNHLY and CDR2 as FYNNEI. The CDR3 contains 14 residues. J lost 8 bases, V lost 6 bases, and 6 bases had no gene match. CDR3 in DNA: TGTGCCAGCAGGGACAGGGGGAGAGGGGAAAAACTGTTTTTT. Amino acids: CASRDRGRGEKLFF.

The CDR3 DNA follows: TGTGCCAGCAGCGTAGACGCAGGGGCCAATCCCGAAAAACTGTTTTTT. Translation: CASSVDAGANPEKLFF. V and J are TRBV9 and TRBJ1-4; weak D call: TRBD1 (6 bases). The length of the CDR3 is 16 residues. V was cut by 0 bases and J by 8 bases, with 17 bases left in between. Per germline, CDR1 SGDLS and CDR2 YYNGEE.

The sample holds a few counts of this clonotype. J is TRBJ2-1 and V is TRBV2; possibly TRBD2 for D (5 bases). V was cut by 4 bases and J by 0 bases, with 16 bases left in between. CDR3 length: 17 amino acids. From germline, CDR1 is SNHLY and CDR2 FYNNEI. CDR3 nucleotides: TGTGCCAGCAGTGCTAAGGGAGTGATCCTCTCCTACAATGAGCAGTTCTTC. It codes for CASSAKGVILSYNEQFF.

To note about this clonotype: The junction differs from germline at one of its ends, possibly a read error. The rearrangement joins TRBV14 to TRBJ2-7, with D possibly being TRBD1 (6 bases). From germline, CDR1 is SGHDN and CDR2 FVKESK. There are 15 residues in the CDR3. The CDR3 spells CASSQWGHSSYERYF. The CDR3 region has the DNA TGTGCCAGCAGCCAATGGGGGCACAGCTCCTACGAGCGGTACTTC.

CDR3 protein: CASSFWDPRSSYNEQFF. The DNA for the CDR3 is TGTGCCAGCAGTTTCTGGGATCCAAGGAGCTCCTACAATGAGCAGTTCTTC. This chain joins TRBV27 and TRBJ2-1; D gene ambiguous. V shed 3 bases and J shed 0 bases, with 15 bases lying between them. Germline V gives CDR1 MNHEY, CDR2 SMNVEV (reference sequence). This CDR3 has 17 residues.